This entry lists 14 T cell receptor beta chains sequenced from one sample in a study of blood T cell repertoires in COVID-19. Assay used: immunoSEQ multiplex PCR; TCRdb lists only in-frame clones, some missing. The repertoire consists of roughly 230,000 clones, with 70% to 90% occurring once and the leading ten covering just under 1%. What was sequenced was peripheral blood. These receptor sequences come from a middle-aged man with acute or convalescent COVID-19.

J is TRBJ2-7 and V is TRBV5-1; D call uncertain. CDR1 and CDR2 from the germline V gene are SGHRS and YFSETQ. The V end lost 4 bases, the J end lost 4 bases, and 3 bases lay between the germline ends. There are 10 residues in the CDR3. The CDR3 region is CASSIYEQYF. CDR3 coding DNA: TGCGCCAGCAGCATATACGAGCAGTACTTC.

The rearrangement joins TRBV18 to TRBJ2-7; D unclear. CDR1 and CDR2 (germline): KGHSH, LQKENI. Trimming took off 6 bases at V and 5 bases at J, with 17 bases between the two ends. This CDR3 has 14 amino acids. For the CDR3, the DNA is TGTGCCAGCTCCCCCGTCGAGGCATCCCACGAGCAGTACTTC. Translation gives CASSPVEASHEQYF.

This clone has a single count. The chain employs TRBV7-9 and TRBJ2-3, with 9 bases aligning to TRBD2. This CDR3 has 17 amino acids. The germline V gene encodes CDR1 SEHNR and CDR2 FQNEAQ (reference sequence). V was pared by 4 bases and J by 2 bases, with 10 bases of the junction left unmatched. CDR3 sequence reads: CASSWSAAGGFTDTQYF. CDR3 nucleotide sequence: TGTGCCAGCAGCTGGAGTGCAGCGGGGGGCTTCACAGATACGCAGTATTTT.

This chain connects TRBV9 to TRBJ1-2; 9 bases align to TRBD1. Germline CDR1 is SGDLS and CDR2 is YYNGEE. Trimming cost V 4 bases and J 4 bases; bases outside gene matches: 14. The CDR3 spans 17 residues. The CDR3 bases are TGTGCCAGCAGCCCTCGACAGGGGGGAAGCCCTTCCTATGGCTACACCTTC. Protein product: CASSPRQGGSPSYGYTF.

The chain has TRBV5-1 and TRBJ2-5; 8 bases map to TRBD1. Per germline, CDR1 SGHRS and CDR2 YFSETQ. V dropped 0 bases and J dropped 4; count of bases not matched to a gene: 5. The length of the CDR3 is 15 residues. DNA of the CDR3: TGCGCCAGCAGCTTGGACGGGACAGGAGGAGAGACCCAGTACTTC. Its protein product is CASSLDGTGGETQYF.

This chain links TRBV6-1 with TRBJ1-4, with a tentative D call TRBD1 (5 bases). CDR1 and CDR2 (germline): MNHNS, SASEGT. V dropped 3 bases and J dropped 8 bases, with 13 bases sitting between them. This CDR3 comprises 14 residues. CDR3 protein: CASSEGPGYEKLFF. For the CDR3, the DNA is TGTGCCAGCAGTGAGGGGCCGGGTTACGAAAAACTGTTTTTT.

This sequence joins TRBV6-5 and TRBJ1-5; 10 bases align to TRBD1. The CDR3 runs to 14 residues. V lost 6 bases and J lost 8; bases outside the gene matches: 7. CDR1 and CDR2 (germline): MNHEY, SVGAGI. CDR3 nucleotides: TGTGCCAGCAGGGACAGGGGGACAGGGGAGCCCCAGCATTTT. It encodes CASRDRGTGEPQHF.

The chain couples TRBV10-2 to TRBJ1-1, with 7 bases matching TRBD1. With V trimmed by 7 bases and J by 10 bases, 12 bases remained unmatched. Per the germline V gene, CDR1 is WSHSY and CDR2 is SAAADI. This CDR3 is built from 13 residues. CDR3 nucleotide sequence: TGCGCCAGCACTAAGAAAGGGGGCCCTTTAGCTTTCTTT. Its protein is CASTKKGGPLAFF.

V usage is TRBV7-8 and J usage is TRBJ2-7, with a tentative D call TRBD2 (5 bases). Germline assignment: CDR1 SGHVS and CDR2 FQNEAQ. V dropped 8 bases and J dropped 1 base, with 18 bases sitting between them. CDR3 length equals 15 residues. The CDR3 coding sequence is TGTGCCAGCGGGCCGAGGGCGAGTCTATCCTACGAGCAGTACTTC. The encoded protein is CASGPRASLSYEQYF.

The V call is TRBV30, the J call TRBJ2-1; 8 bases line up with TRBD1. Germline CDR1 reads GTSNPN; CDR2 reads SVGIG (reference sequence). V shed 3 bases and J 0 bases; nucleotides not matched to a gene: 4. CDR3 length: 15 amino acids. The CDR3 nucleotides read TGTGCCTGGAGCCTAACAGGGGGCTCCTACAATGAGCAGTTCTTC. It yields the protein CAWSLTGGSYNEQFF.

V usage is TRBV7-9 and J usage is TRBJ1-5, with 8 nucleotides matching TRBD1. Trimming at V came to 5 bases and at J to 4 bases, leaving 7 bases not matched to a gene. The CDR3 contains 15 residues. CDR1 and CDR2 from the germline V gene are SEHNR and FQNEAQ (reference sequence). The DNA for the CDR3 is TGTGCCAGCAGCGCCCCGGGACAGGAGAATCAGCCCCAGCATTTT. Amino acid sequence: CASSAPGQENQPQHF.

V gene TRBV10-1 combines with J gene TRBJ2-7, with D possibly being TRBD1 (6 bases). This CDR3 region has 14 residues. Trimming cost V 6 bases and J 2 bases, with 14 bases left between them. Germline V gene data show CDR1 as WNHNN and CDR2 as SYGVQD (reference sequence). CDR3 residues: CASSSTQGPYEQYF. In nucleotides, the CDR3 is TGCGCCAGCAGCAGCACGCAGGGGCCCTACGAGCAGTACTTC.

The genes are TRBV5-8 and TRBJ1-2; 8 bases fit TRBD1. Germline V CDR1 and CDR2: SGHTS, YDEGEE. Losses at the gene ends were 1 base for V and 0 bases for J; bases not matched to a gene: 8. The CDR3 runs to 17 residues. This chain's CDR3 is CASSLSAGGWSNYGYTF. The CDR3 coding sequence is TGTGCCAGCAGCTTGTCGGCAGGGGGCTGGTCTAACTATGGCTACACCTTC.

This clone has more than one count but fewer than ten. The J gene is TRBJ1-1, the V gene TRBV28; TRBD1 might be the D (5 bases). The CDR3 runs 15 residues. Germline V lookup: CDR1 MDHEN, CDR2 SYDVKM. V dropped 6 bases and J dropped 3 bases, with 17 bases sitting between them. DNA for the CDR3: TGTGCCAGCAGCCCCGCATCTAAGGGGTACACTGAAGCTTTCTTT. Translating gives CASSPASKGYTEAFF.